This T cell receptor (beta chain) emerged from a study of cytomegalovirus exposure and HLA in healthy donors. In the PCR, 60 Vbeta and 13 Jbeta primers were used. Measured with immunoSEQ multiplex PCR; TCRdb has only the in-frame clones, and not every one. Here the sample spans roughly 150,000 clones, 65% to 80% being singletons. Study-level points and caveats: An analysis was carried out later, and it reportedly showed fewer N-insertions in an Asian-associated ancestry cluster than the approximately 670-donor mean. Reportedly, cytomegalovirus status was diagnosed with high sensitivity and specificity. The authors listed 150 to 200 TCR beta chains as cytomegalovirus-associated.

In the case of this clone: Its specificity is unknown.

The sequenced sample consisted of PBMCs. The clonotype originates from a male donor in good health and CMV-seronegative.

DNA for the CDR3: TGTGCCAGCAGCTTACACGGGACAGGGGGTGGCTACACCTTC. It translates to CASSLHGTGGGYTF. V and J are TRBV7-9 and TRBJ1-2, with TRBD1 matching 11 bases. V was pared by 2 bases and J by 7 bases, with 3 bases of the junction left unmatched. Germline V gene sequence: CDR1 SEHNR, CDR2 FQNEAQ (reference sequence). CDR3 length: 14 amino acids.